The present entry profiles one T cell receptor beta chain with its context. Sequenced by immunoSEQ multiplex PCR; TCRdb stores in-frame clones only, minus some. The table records around 270,000 clones, 91% of them present only once. These data belong to a study of blood T cell repertoires in COVID-19. Across the whole study: The analysed material was cDNA or gDNA that came from T cells, B-cell-depleted T cells, or PBMCs.

J was trimmed by 0 bases and V by 6 bases; bases with no gene match: 2. Looked up from germline, CDR1 is SNHLY and CDR2 is FYNNEI. CDR3 length: 14 amino acids. This receptor was obtained from a person aged 18 to 30 with COVID-19, enrolled during active disease. The sequencing sample was made of peripheral blood. V is TRBV2 and J is TRBJ1-5, with TRBD1 matching 7 bases. This CDR3 is CASRGTASNQPQHF. The CDR3 nucleotides read TGTGCCAGCAGGGGGACAGCTAGCAATCAGCCCCAGCATTTT. Variable domain in full (rest from reference TRBV2 and TRBJ1-5): EPEVTQTPSHQVTQMGQEVILRCVPISNHLYFYWYRQILGQKVEFLVSFYNNEISEKSEIFDDQFSVERPDGSNFTLKIRSTKLEDSAMYFCASRGTASNQPQHFGDGTRLSIL.